This paragraph reports one T cell receptor beta chain. The data stem from a study of blood T cell repertoires in COVID-19. CDR3 length equals 15 residues. Trimming pared 1 base from V and 2 bases from J, leaving 10 bases between. The germline V gene encodes CDR1 SGDLS and CDR2 YYNGEE. Sequenced by immunoSEQ multiplex PCR; TCRdb stores in-frame clones only, minus some. The sample has around 230,000 clones, approximately 85% seen once. The chain employs TRBV9 and TRBJ2-1; maybe TRBD1 (6 bases). Sequencing used peripheral blood. The receptor was isolated from a man between 50 and 59 years old with COVID-19, enrolled during active disease. The CDR3 here is CASSVQGSPYNEQFF. The CDR3 coding sequence is TGTGCCAGCAGCGTACAGGGGTCCCCCTACAATGAGCAGTTCTTC.